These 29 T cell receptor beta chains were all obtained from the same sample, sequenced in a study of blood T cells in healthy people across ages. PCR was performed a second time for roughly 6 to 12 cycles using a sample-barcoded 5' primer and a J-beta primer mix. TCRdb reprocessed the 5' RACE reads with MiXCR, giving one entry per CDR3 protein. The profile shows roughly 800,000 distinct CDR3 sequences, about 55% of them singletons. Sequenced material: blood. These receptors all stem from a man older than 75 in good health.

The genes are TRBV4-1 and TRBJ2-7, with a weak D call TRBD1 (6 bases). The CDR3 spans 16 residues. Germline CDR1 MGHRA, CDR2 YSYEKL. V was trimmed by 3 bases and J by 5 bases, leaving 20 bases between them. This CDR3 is CASSHLPTGSWDEQYF. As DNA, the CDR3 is TGCGCCAGCAGCCACCTACCGACAGGATCCTGGGACGAGCAGTACTTC.

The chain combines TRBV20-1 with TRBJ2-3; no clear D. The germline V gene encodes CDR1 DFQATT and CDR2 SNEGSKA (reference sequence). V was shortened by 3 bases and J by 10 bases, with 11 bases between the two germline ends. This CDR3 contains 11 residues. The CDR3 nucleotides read TGCAGTGCTAGTGGATCAGAGTCGCAGTATTTT. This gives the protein CSASGSESQYF.

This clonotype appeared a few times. In DNA form, the CDR3 reads TGTGCCAGCAGCAAAGGAGAAGGGGTGAGAGGCACTGAAGCTTTCTTT. This codes for CASSKGEGVRGTEAFF. This chain links TRBV21-1 with TRBJ1-1; TRBD1 is the table's D call, not checked against the DNA. TRBV21-1 is recorded as a pseudogene. The CDR3 contains 16 residues.

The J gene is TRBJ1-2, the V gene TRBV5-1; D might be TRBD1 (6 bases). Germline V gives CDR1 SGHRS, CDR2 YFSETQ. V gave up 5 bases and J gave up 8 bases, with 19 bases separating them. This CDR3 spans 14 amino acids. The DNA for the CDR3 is TGCGCCAGCAGGCAACTCGGGGGCCTCCGGGGCTACACCTTC. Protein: CASRQLGGLRGYTF. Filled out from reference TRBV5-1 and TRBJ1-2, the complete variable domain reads KAGVTQTPRYLIKTRGQQVTLSCSPISGHRSVSWYQQTPGQGLQFLFEYFSETQRNKGNFPGRFSGRQFSNSRSEMNVSTLELGDSALYLCASRQLGGLRGYTFGSGTRLTVV.

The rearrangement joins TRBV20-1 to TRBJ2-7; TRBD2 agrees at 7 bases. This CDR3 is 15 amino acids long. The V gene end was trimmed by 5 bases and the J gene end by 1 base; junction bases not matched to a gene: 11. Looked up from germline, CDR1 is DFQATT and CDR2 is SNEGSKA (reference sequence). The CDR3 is CSARNPSGASYEQYF. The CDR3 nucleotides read TGCAGTGCTCGCAACCCCAGCGGGGCTTCCTACGAGCAGTACTTC.

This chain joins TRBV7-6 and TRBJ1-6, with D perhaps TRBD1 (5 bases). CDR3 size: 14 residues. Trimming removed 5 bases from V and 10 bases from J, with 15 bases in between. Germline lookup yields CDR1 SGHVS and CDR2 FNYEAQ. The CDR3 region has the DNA TGTGCCAGCAGCCCATTGGGACGCGGCTCACCCCTCCACTTT. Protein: CASSPLGRGSPLHF.

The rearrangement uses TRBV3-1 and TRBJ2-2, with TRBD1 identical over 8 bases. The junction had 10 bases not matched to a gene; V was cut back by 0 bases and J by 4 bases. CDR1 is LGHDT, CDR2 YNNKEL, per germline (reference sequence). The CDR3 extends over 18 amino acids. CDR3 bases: TGTGCCAGCAGCCAAGAGGGTTTGGCAGGGGGCGGCACCGGGGAGCTGTTTTTT. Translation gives CASSQEGLAGGGTGELFF.

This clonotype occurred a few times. The CDR3 reads CASSLSGRNNYGYTF. In DNA form, the CDR3 reads TGTGCCAGCAGTTTATCGGGGCGGAATAACTATGGCTACACCTTC. The chain uses TRBV27 and TRBJ1-2; possibly TRBD1 for D (5 bases). The CDR3 is 15 residues long. The V and J ends lost 0 bases and 1 base respectively, with 9 bases between them. The germline V gene encodes CDR1 MNHEY and CDR2 SMNVEV (reference sequence).

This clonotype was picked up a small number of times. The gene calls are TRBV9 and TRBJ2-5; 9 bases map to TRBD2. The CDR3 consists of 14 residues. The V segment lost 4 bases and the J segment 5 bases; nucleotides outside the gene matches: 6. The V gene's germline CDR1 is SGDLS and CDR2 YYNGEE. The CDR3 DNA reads TGTGCCAGCAGCCTTAGCGGGAGTGGGGAGACCCAGTACTTC. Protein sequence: CASSLSGSGETQYF.

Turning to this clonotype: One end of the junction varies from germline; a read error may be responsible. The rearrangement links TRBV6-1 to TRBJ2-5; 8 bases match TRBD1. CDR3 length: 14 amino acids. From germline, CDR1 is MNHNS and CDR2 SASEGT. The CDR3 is CANSVGTGGETQYF. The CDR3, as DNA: TGTGCCAACAGTGTTGGGACAGGTGGAGAGACCCAGTACTTC.

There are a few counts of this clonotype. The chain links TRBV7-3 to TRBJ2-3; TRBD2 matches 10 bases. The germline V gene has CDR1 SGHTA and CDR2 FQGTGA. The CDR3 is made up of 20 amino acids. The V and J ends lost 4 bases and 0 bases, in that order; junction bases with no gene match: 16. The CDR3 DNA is TGTGCCAGCAGCTCCGGATCGGCGTCAGCGGGAGGGCCAAGCACAGATACGCAGTATTTT. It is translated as CASSSGSASAGGPSTDTQYF.

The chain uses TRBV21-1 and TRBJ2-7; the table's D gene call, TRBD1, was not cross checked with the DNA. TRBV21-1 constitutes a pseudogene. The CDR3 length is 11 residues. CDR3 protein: CASPEGDEQYF. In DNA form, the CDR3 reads TGTGCCAGCCCTGAGGGGGACGAGCAGTACTTC.

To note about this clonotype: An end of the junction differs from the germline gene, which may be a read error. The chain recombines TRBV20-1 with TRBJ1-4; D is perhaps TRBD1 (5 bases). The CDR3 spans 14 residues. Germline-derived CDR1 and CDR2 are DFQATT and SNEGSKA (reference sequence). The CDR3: CSAGHGATNEELFF. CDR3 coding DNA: TGCAGTGCTGGACACGGCGCAACTAATGAAGAACTGTTTTTT.

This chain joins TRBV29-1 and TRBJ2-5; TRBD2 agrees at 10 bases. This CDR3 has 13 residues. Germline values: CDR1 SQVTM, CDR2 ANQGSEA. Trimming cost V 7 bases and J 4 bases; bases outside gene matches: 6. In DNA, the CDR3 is TGCAGCGCCGGAATAGCGGGGGGAGAGACCCAGTACTTC. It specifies CSAGIAGGETQYF.

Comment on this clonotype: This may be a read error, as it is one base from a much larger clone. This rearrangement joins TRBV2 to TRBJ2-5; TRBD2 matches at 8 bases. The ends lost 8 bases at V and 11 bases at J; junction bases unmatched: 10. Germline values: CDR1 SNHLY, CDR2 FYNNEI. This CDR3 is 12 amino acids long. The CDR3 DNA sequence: TGTGCCAGCGGGGGGACTAGGCGTGAGCAGTACTTC. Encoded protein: CASGGTRREQYF.

CDR3 bases: TGTGCCAGCAGTGTCCGGGCGAACACTGAAGCTTTCTTT. Protein product: CASSVRANTEAFF. V usage is TRBV6-1 and J usage is TRBJ1-1; unclear D gene. Trimming removed 4 bases from V and 1 base from J, with 7 bases in between. The CDR3 covers 13 residues. Germline CDR1 and CDR2: MNHNS and SASEGT.

The CDR3 is CASSQGMGEQYF. Written as DNA, the CDR3 is TGCGCCAGCAGCCAAGGGATGGGTGAGCAGTACTTC. The chain links TRBV4-1 to TRBJ2-7; D remains unclear. Trimming took 1 base from V and 7 from J, leaving 8 bases between them. CDR1 is MGHRA and CDR2 is YSYEKL in the germline V gene. CDR3 length: 12 amino acids.

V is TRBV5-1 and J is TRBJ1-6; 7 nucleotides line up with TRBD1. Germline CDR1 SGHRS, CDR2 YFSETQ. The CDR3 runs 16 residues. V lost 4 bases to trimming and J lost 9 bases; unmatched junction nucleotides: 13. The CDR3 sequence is CASSLLDRVEGSPLHF. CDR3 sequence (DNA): TGCGCCAGCAGCCTTCTCGACAGGGTGGAAGGTTCACCCCTCCACTTT.

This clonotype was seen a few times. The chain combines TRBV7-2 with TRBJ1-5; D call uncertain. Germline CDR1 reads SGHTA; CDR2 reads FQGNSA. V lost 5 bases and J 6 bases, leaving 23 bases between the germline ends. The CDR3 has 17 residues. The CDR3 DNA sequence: TGTGCCAGCAGCCCCCACCGAGGCAGTCTAAAACTTCAGCCCCAGCATTTT. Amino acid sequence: CASSPHRGSLKLQPQHF. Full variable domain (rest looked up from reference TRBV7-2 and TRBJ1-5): GAGVSQSPSNKVTEKGKDVELRCDPISGHTALYWYRQSLGQGLEFLIYFQGNSAPDKSGLPSDRFSAERTGGSVSTLTIQRTQQEDSAVYLCASSPHRGSLKLQPQHFGDGTRLSIL.

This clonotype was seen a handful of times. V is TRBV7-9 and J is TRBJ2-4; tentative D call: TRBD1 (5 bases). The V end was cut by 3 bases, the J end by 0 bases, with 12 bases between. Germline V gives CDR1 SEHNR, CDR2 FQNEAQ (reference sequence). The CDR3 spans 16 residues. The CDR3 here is CASSFTGQLAKNIQYF. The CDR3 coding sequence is TGTGCCAGCAGCTTTACAGGACAATTAGCCAAAAACATTCAGTACTTC.

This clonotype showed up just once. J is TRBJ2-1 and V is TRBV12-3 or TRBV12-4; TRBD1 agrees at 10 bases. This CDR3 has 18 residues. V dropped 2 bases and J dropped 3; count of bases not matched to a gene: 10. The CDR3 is CASSLHPMTGGGYNEQFF. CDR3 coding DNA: TGTGCCAGCAGTTTACACCCTATGACAGGGGGCGGCTACAATGAGCAGTTCTTC.

Here the CDR3 DNA reads TGTGCCAGCAGGACTAGTTCCCATGAGCAGTTCTTC. It yields the protein CASRTSSHEQFF. The rearrangement uses TRBV2 and TRBJ2-1, with D perhaps TRBD2 (6 bases). CDR3 length: 12 amino acids. Germline CDR1 SNHLY, CDR2 FYNNEI. V dropped 6 bases and J dropped 8 bases, with 11 bases sitting between them.

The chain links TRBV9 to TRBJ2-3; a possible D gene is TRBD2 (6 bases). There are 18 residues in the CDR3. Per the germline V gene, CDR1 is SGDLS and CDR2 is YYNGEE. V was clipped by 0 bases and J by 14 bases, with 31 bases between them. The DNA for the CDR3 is TGTGCCAGCAGCGTAGGTACATCGGGGGAGGTCTTCAGTAGATACGCGTATTTT. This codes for CASSVGTSGEVFSRYAYF.

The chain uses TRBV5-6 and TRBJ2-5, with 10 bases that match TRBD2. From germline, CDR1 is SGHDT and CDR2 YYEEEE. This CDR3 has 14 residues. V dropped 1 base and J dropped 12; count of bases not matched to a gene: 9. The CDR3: CASSLLLAGEVEYF. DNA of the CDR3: TGTGCCAGCAGCTTGCTCCTAGCGGGAGAGGTGGAGTACTTC.

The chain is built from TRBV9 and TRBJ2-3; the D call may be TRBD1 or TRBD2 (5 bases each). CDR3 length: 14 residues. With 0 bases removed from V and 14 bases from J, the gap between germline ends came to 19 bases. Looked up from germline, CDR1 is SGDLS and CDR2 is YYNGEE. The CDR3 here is CASSVASEWGNAYF. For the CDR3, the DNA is TGTGCCAGCAGCGTAGCAAGCGAGTGGGGGAACGCGTATTTT.

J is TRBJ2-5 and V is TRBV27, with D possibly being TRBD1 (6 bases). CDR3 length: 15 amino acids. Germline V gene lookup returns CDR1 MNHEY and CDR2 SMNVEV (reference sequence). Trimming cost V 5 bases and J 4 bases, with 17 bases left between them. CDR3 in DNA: TGTGCCAGCAGTACGCCACAGGGTGGGGTAGAGACCCAGTACTTC. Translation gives CASSTPQGGVETQYF.

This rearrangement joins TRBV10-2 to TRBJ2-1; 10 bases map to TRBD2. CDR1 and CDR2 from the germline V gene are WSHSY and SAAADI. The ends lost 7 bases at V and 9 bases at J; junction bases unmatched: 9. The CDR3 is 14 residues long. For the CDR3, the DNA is TGCGCCAGCACTTTCACTAGCGGGATTGGTGAGCAGTTCTTC. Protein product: CASTFTSGIGEQFF.

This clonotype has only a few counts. CDR3 DNA: TGTGCCAGCAGCTACCTCTCTTCGACAGGTGCCACCTTC. It yields the protein CASSYLSSTGATF. The chain employs TRBV5-6 and TRBJ1-2; a weak D match, TRBD1 (6 bases). Germline loops: CDR1 SGHDT, CDR2 YYEEEE. The CDR3 sequence is 13 residues long. Trimming took 3 bases from V and 13 from J, leaving 19 bases between them.

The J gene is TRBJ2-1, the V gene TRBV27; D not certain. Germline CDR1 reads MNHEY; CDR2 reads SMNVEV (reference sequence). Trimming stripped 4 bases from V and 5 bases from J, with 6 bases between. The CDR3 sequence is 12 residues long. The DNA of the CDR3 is TGTGCCAGCAGTTCAAGAAACAATGAGCAGTTCTTC. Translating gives CASSSRNNEQFF.